Each of the 18 T cell receptor beta chains below was sequenced from the same sample in a study of cytomegalovirus exposure and HLA in healthy donors. Data came from immunoSEQ multiplex PCR; TCRdb stores just in-frame clones and leaves some out. In the table there are approximately 39,000 clones, about 93% of which are singletons. The sequencing sample was made of PBMCs. The receptors were sampled from a man between 18 and 35 years old in good health and CMV-seronegative.

The rearrangement joins TRBV19 to TRBJ1-1, with D perhaps matching TRBD1 (5 bases). The CDR3 covers 14 residues. The V and J ends lost 5 bases and 2 bases respectively, with 12 bases between them. Germline values: CDR1 LNHDA, CDR2 SQIVND (reference sequence). The CDR3 loop is CASSSGLYNTEAFF. DNA for the CDR3: TGTGCCAGTAGTTCGGGACTATATAACACTGAAGCTTTCTTT.

This clone occurred once. The gene calls are TRBV18 and TRBJ1-4; D uncertain. The CDR3 has 13 amino acids. With 2 bases removed from V and 8 bases from J, the gap between germline ends came to 9 bases. From germline, CDR1 is KGHSH and CDR2 LQKENI. The CDR3 protein is CASSPSLKEKLFF. The CDR3, as DNA: TGTGCCAGCTCACCATCTCTAAAGGAAAAACTGTTTTTT.

In the case of this clone: Other DNA variants within this sample encode the same CDR3. The chain is built from TRBV6-5 and TRBJ1-2; D gene uncertain. Germline V lookup: CDR1 MNHEY, CDR2 SVGAGI. The CDR3 contains 12 residues. Deletions cut 6 bases from V and 5 bases from J, with 10 bases between. The chain's CDR3 is CASSRPGYGYTF. CDR3 DNA sequence: TGTGCCAGCAGCCGACCGGGTTATGGCTACACCTTC.

V and J are TRBV9 and TRBJ2-1; the match to TRBD2 covers 8 bases. J was trimmed by 9 bases and V by 0 bases; bases with no gene match: 8. CDR3 length equals 15 residues. Germline V gene data show CDR1 as SGDLS and CDR2 as YYNGEE. The CDR3 nucleotides read TGTGCCAGCAGCGTAGCGGGAGGGCCCGATGCTGAGCAGTTCTTC. It encodes CASSVAGGPDAEQFF.

The chain recombines TRBV27 with TRBJ1-2, with unresolved D. This CDR3 spans 13 amino acids. Germline loops: CDR1 MNHEY, CDR2 SMNVEV (reference sequence). V was pared by 3 bases and J by 4 bases, with 9 bases between. The CDR3 spells CASSFNSPYGYTF. CDR3 DNA sequence: TGTGCCAGCAGTTTCAACTCTCCCTATGGCTACACCTTC.

This chain links TRBV9 with TRBJ1-1; the D gene is possibly TRBD1 (5 bases). The CDR3 is 15 residues long. V shed 0 bases and J shed 1 base, with 10 bases lying between them. Germline loops: CDR1 SGDLS, CDR2 YYNGEE. CDR3 amino acids: CASSVVGAGNTEAFF. CDR3 DNA sequence: TGTGCCAGCAGCGTAGTAGGGGCAGGGAACACTGAAGCTTTCTTT.

CDR3 bases: TGTGCCAGCAGCTTGGGGACAGGGGATGAAAAACTGTTTTTT. Its translation: CASSLGTGDEKLFF. V usage is TRBV5-4 and J usage is TRBJ1-4; 9 bases align to TRBD1. V shed 0 bases, J shed 6 bases, and the junction held 0 bases outside the gene matches. The germline CDR1 and CDR2 sequences are SGHNT and YYREEE (reference sequence). The CDR3 runs to 14 residues.

This chain joins TRBV29-1 and TRBJ1-1; no clear D. The CDR3 is 15 amino acids. Germline-derived CDR1 and CDR2 are SQVTM and ANQGSEA. Trimming took off 2 bases at V and 4 bases at J, with 17 bases between the two ends. The CDR3 reads CSVEPRGSRSTEAFF. Here the CDR3 DNA reads TGCAGCGTTGAACCACGTGGGAGCAGGAGCACTGAAGCTTTCTTT. The variable domain in full, with the rest retrieved from reference TRBV29-1 and TRBJ1-1, is SAVISQKPSRDICQRGTSLTIQCQVDSQVTMMFWYRQQPGQSLTLIATANQGSEATYESGFVIDKFPISRPNLTFSTLTVSNMSPEDSSIYLCSVEPRGSRSTEAFFGQGTRLTVV.

The chain employs TRBV13 and TRBJ2-3; D possibly corresponds to TRBD1 (6 bases). CDR3 length equals 14 residues. V lost 4 bases, J lost 2 bases, and 10 bases lay in between. CDR1 is PRHDT and CDR2 is FYEKMQ in the germline V gene (reference sequence). CDR3 loop: CASSSGTSTDTQYF. DNA of the CDR3: TGTGCCAGCAGCTCCGGGACATCCACAGATACGCAGTATTTT.

V usage is TRBV7-9 and J usage is TRBJ2-3; 8 bases are a match to TRBD1. Germline V gene data show CDR1 as SEHNR and CDR2 as FQNEAQ (reference sequence). The CDR3 sequence is 16 residues long. V was pared by 5 bases and J by 6 bases, with 13 bases of the junction left unmatched. This chain's CDR3 is CASSANPGGAKDTQYF. The CDR3 coding sequence is TGTGCCAGCAGCGCTAACCCAGGGGGCGCGAAGGATACGCAGTATTTT.

CDR3 protein: CASSLLEGQTNEQFF. Written as DNA, the CDR3 is TGTGCCAGCTCACTCCTCGAAGGACAGACCAATGAGCAGTTCTTC. The chain employs TRBV18 and TRBJ2-1; TRBD1 might be the D (6 bases). From germline, CDR1 is KGHSH and CDR2 LQKENI. The ends were cut back, 4 bases at V and 6 bases at J, with 16 bases in the middle. The CDR3 covers 15 residues.

The chain uses TRBV4-2 and TRBJ2-3; D gene uncertain. V was trimmed by 1 base and J by 3 bases, leaving 14 bases between them. From germline, CDR1 is LGHNA and CDR2 YNFKEQ. The CDR3 consists of 16 residues. The CDR3 nucleotides read TGTGCCAGCAGCCAAGGTAACAGTGGGCGAACAGATACGCAGTATTTT. Its translation is CASSQGNSGRTDTQYF.

A remark on this clone: The same CDR3 arises from other DNA sequences in this sample as well. The chain carries TRBV6-1 and TRBJ2-3; 7 nucleotides align to TRBD2. Germline CDR1 is MNHNS and CDR2 is SASEGT. The length of the CDR3 is 16 residues. J was trimmed by 5 bases and V by 0 bases; bases with no gene match: 8. CDR3 residues: CASSEAPAGRGDTQYF. Here the CDR3 DNA reads TGTGCCAGCAGTGAAGCCCCAGCGGGGCGTGGAGATACGCAGTATTTT.

The chain links TRBV29-1 to TRBJ2-5; D might be TRBD2 (6 bases). CDR1 is SQVTM, CDR2 ANQGSEA, per germline. The CDR3 sequence is 14 residues long. V gave up 7 bases and J gave up 0 bases, with 15 bases separating them. The DNA for the CDR3 is TGCAGCGCCCGCCCGGCGGGGTACCAAGAGACCCAGTACTTC. This translates into CSARPAGYQETQYF.

This clone has just one count. This chain links TRBV30 with TRBJ1-2; D gene ambiguous. CDR1 and CDR2 (germline): GTSNPN, SVGIG (reference sequence). V dropped 5 bases and J dropped 8 bases, with 12 bases sitting between them. The CDR3 runs to 11 residues. The CDR3 DNA follows: TGTGCCTGGGCCTTTGGAGGGGGCTACACCTTC. Its translation: CAWAFGGGYTF.

The rearrangement uses TRBV30 and TRBJ2-7, with TRBD1 matching over 8 bases. The CDR3 extends over 15 amino acids. Germline V lookup: CDR1 GTSNPN, CDR2 SVGIG (reference sequence). Losses at the gene ends were 3 bases for V and 7 bases for J; bases not matched to a gene: 14. The CDR3 DNA reads TGTGCCTGGAGGCAAGGGACAGGTAGATGGAGGGAGCAGTACTTC. Its translation: CAWRQGTGRWREQYF.

The chain uses TRBV7-6 and TRBJ2-7, with D perhaps matching TRBD1 (6 bases). In germline, CDR1 is SGHVS, CDR2 FNYEAQ. Trimming removed 0 bases at V and 2 bases at J, with 11 bases between. This CDR3 has 15 residues. The CDR3 DNA sequence: TGTGCCAGCAGCTTAGCGGGGGCCGGCACCTACGAGCAGTACTTC. It translates to CASSLAGAGTYEQYF.

This chain links TRBV6-6 with TRBJ1-2, with 12 positions matching TRBD1. Per the germline V gene, CDR1 is MNHNY and CDR2 is SVGAGI (reference sequence). This CDR3 is 16 amino acids long. The trim removed 4 bases at V and 6 bases at J, leaving 9 bases unmatched. CDR3 DNA: TGTGCCAGCAGTTCACAAGGGACAGGGGGCATAGATGGCTACACCTTC. Translation: CASSSQGTGGIDGYTF.